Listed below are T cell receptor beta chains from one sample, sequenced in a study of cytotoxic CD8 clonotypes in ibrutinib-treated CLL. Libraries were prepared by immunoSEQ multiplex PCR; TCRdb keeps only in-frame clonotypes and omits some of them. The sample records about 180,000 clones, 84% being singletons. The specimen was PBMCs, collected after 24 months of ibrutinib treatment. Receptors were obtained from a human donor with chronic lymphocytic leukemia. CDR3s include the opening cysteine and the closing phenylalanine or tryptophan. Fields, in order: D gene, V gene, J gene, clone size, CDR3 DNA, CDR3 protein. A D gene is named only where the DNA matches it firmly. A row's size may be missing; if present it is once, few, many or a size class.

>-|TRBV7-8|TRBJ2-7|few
TGTGCCAGCAGCTTTCGGTTAAACGAGCAGTACTTC
CASSFRLNEQYF
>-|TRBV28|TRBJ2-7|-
TGTGCCAGCCTAGGATGGGACGAGCAGTACTTC
CASLGWDEQYF
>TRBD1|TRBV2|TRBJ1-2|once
TGTGCCAGCATAGTTGAACAGGGGAACTATGGCTACACCTTC
CASIVEQGNYGYTF
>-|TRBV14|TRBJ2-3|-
TGTGCCAGCAGACAACAGGGCCTAGATACGCAGTATTTT
CASRQQGLDTQYF
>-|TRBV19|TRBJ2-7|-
TGTGCCAGTAGTGCCAGGTGGAGCTCCTACGAGCAGTACTTC
CASSARWSSYEQYF
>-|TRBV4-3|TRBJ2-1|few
TGCGCCAGCAGCCAAGATTACCAGGGTCCCCTGTACAATGAGCAGTTCTTC
CASSQDYQGPLYNEQFF
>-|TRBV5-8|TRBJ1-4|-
TGTGCCAGCAGTTATATGGACCTAAATGAAAAACTGTTTTTT
CASSYMDLNEKLFF
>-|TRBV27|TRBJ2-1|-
TGTGCCAGCAGTTTTTGGGCGTCCTCCTACAATGAGCAGTTCTTC
CASSFWASSYNEQFF
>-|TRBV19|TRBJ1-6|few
TGTGCCAGTAGACCCAGCTCCTATAATTCACCCCTCCACTTT
CASRPSSYNSPLHF
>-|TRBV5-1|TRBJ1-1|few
TGCGCCAGCAGCTTGTCTGGAGGTTCTGAAGCTTTCTTT
CASSLSGGSEAFF
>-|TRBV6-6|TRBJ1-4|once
TGTGCCAGCACCTACTCCGGACAGACTAATGAAAAACTGTTTTTT
CASTYSGQTNEKLFF
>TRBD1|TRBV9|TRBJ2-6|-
TGTGCCAGCAGCACCCAAACCGGGACAGGGCCCAATCCGCCCAACGTCCTGACTTTC
CASSTQTGTGPNPPNVLTF
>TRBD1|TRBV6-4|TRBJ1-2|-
TGTGCCAGCAGTGACTTCCCGGGACAGCCTGGCTACACCTTC
CASSDFPGQPGYTF
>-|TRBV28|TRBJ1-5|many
TGTGCCAGCAGTTTAGCGGTTAGCAATCAGCCCCAGCATTTT
CASSLAVSNQPQHF